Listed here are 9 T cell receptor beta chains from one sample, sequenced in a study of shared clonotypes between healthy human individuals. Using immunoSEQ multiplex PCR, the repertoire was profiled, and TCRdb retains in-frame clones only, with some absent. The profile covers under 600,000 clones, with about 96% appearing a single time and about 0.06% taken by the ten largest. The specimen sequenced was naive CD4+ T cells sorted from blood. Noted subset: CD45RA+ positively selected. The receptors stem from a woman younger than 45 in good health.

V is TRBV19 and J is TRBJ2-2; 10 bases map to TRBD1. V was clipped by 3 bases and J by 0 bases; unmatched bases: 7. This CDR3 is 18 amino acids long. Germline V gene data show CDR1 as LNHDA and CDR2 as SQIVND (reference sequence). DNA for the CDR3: TGTGCCAGTAGTATCCCGACAGGGGGCCTTACGAACACCGGGGAGCTGTTTTTT. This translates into CASSIPTGGLTNTGELFF.

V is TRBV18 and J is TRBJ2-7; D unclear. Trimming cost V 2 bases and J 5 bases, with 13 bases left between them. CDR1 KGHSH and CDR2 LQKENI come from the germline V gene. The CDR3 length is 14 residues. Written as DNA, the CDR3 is TGTGCCAGCTCACCAGGAGCAGAAAAACACGAGCAGTACTTC. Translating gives CASSPGAEKHEQYF.

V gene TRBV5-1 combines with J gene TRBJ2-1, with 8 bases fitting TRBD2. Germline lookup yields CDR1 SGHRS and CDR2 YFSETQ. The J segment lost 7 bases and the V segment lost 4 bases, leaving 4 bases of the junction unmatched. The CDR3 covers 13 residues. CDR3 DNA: TGCGCCAGCAGCCACGGGACTAGTAATGAGCAGTTCTTC. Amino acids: CASSHGTSNEQFF.

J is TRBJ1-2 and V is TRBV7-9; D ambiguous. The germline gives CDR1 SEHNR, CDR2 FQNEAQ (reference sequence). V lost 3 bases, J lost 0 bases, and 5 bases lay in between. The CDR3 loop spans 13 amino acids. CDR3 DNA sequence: TGTGCCAGCAGCTTCGGACCTAACTATGGCTACACCTTC. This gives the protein CASSFGPNYGYTF.

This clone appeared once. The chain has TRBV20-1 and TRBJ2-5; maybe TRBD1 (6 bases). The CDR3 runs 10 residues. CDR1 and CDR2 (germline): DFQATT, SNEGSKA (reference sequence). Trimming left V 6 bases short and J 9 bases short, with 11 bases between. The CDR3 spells CSAARGSQYF. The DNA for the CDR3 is TGCAGTGCGGCAAGGGGGTCCCAGTACTTC.

CDR3 region: CASSYSPGVGADTQYF. In nucleotides, the CDR3 is TGTGCCAGCAGTTACTCCCCAGGAGTAGGCGCAGATACGCAGTATTTT. The rearrangement links TRBV6-6 to TRBJ2-3; D not resolved. V was pared by 0 bases and J by 4 bases, with 14 bases between. The CDR3 is made up of 16 amino acids. Germline-derived CDR1 and CDR2 are MNHNY and SVGAGI (reference sequence).

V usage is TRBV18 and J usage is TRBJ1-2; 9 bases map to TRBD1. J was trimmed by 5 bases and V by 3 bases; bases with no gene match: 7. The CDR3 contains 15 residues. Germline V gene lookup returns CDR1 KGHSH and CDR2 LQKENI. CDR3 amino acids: CASSPGTGREYGYTF. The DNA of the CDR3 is TGTGCCAGCTCACCCGGGACAGGGAGAGAATATGGCTACACCTTC.

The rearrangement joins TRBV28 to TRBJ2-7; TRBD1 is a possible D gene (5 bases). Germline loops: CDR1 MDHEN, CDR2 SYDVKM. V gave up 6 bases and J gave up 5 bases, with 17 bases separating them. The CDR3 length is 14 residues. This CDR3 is CASSLGAEWDEQYF. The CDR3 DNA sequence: TGTGCCAGCAGCTTAGGGGCCGAGTGGGACGAGCAGTACTTC. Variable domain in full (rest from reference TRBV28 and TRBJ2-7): DVKVTQSSRYLVKRTGEKVFLECVQDMDHENMFWYRQDPGLGLRLIYFSYDVKMKEKGDIPEGYSVSREKKERFSLILESASTNQTSMYLCASSLGAEWDEQYFGPGTRLTVT.

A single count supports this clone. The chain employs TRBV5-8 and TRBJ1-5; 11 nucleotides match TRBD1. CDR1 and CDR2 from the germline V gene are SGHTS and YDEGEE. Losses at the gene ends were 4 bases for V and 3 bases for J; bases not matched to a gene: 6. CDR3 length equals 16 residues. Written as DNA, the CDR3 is TGTGCCAGCAGCCAAGGACAGGGGGCCCTCAATCAGCCCCAGCATTTT. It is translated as CASSQGQGALNQPQHF.